Listed below are T cell receptor beta chains from one sample, sequenced in a study of identical twins. TCRdb reanalysed the 5' RACE reads using MiXCR and keeps one entry per CDR3 protein. The sample lists 420,000 or so distinct CDR3 sequences, approximately 18% occurring once. Sequencing was carried out using naive T cells sorted from blood. Receptor source: a man between 50 and 59 years old in good health. CDR3s include the opening cysteine and the closing phenylalanine or tryptophan. A D gene is named only where the DNA matches it firmly. Clone size is not always given. Where it is, it says once, few, many or a class for expanded clones.

TRBJ2-1,TRBD1,TRBV12-3/TRBV12-4,many,TGTGCCAGCAGGCGAGACAGGGGGTTGTACAATGAGCAGTTCTTC,CASRRDRGLYNEQFF
TRBJ1-5,TRBD1,TRBV4-2,many,TGTGCCAGCAGCCAAGATTTACAGGGGGCACAGCCCCAGCATTTT,CASSQDLQGAQPQHF
TRBJ2-1,TRBD2,TRBV18,.,TGTGCCAGCTCACCCCTAGCGGGAGTTGAGCAGTTCTTC,CASSPLAGVEQFF
TRBJ2-7,.,TRBV9,many,TGTGCCAGCAGCCTCCACCCTGGGTCTTCCTACGAGCAGTACTTC,CASSLHPGSSYEQYF
TRBJ1-2,.,TRBV20-1,many,TGCAGTGCTAGGCAAGGGCCTTATGGCTACACCTTC,CSARQGPYGYTF
TRBJ1-3,.,TRBV14,many,TGTGCCAGCAGGATCGCCTCTGGAAACACCATATATTTT,CASRIASGNTIYF
TRBJ1-2,.,TRBV27,.,TGTGCCAGCAGTTTGGTCGGGGGATGGGGGGCGCGGGATGGCTACACCTTC,CASSLVGGWGARDGYTF
TRBJ2-5,TRBD2,TRBV2,.,TGTGCCAGCAGTGATGCCCTAGGACTAGCGGGAGGGGAGACCCAGTACTTC,CASSDALGLAGGETQYF
TRBJ2-1,TRBD2,TRBV3-1,.,TGTGCCAGCAGCCACGACGAGCTAGCGGGAGGGTCGCGGCAGTTCTTC,CASSHDELAGGSRQFF
TRBJ2-7,.,TRBV12-3/TRBV12-4,.,TGTGCCAGCAGTTTAAGGCAGGAATCCTACGAGCAGTACTTC,CASSLRQESYEQYF
TRBJ1-1,TRBD1,TRBV27,many,TGTGCCAGCAGTCTAAGTCCCGGGACAGGGGGCAATGAAGCTTTCTTT,CASSLSPGTGGNEAFF
TRBJ2-7,.,TRBV14,few,TGTGCCAGCAGCCCTCTCGGATTCGGGGGGTACTTC,CASSPLGFGGYF
TRBJ2-7,.,TRBV6-2/TRBV6-3,.,TGTGCCAGCAGTTACTCGTCGAGGGAGGAATCCTACGAGCAGTACTTC,CASSYSSREESYEQYF
TRBJ2-7,.,TRBV20-1,few,TGCAGTGCAGGGCATCTACTAGCTGCCCGGGGGGAGCAGTACTTC,CSAGHLLAARGEQYF